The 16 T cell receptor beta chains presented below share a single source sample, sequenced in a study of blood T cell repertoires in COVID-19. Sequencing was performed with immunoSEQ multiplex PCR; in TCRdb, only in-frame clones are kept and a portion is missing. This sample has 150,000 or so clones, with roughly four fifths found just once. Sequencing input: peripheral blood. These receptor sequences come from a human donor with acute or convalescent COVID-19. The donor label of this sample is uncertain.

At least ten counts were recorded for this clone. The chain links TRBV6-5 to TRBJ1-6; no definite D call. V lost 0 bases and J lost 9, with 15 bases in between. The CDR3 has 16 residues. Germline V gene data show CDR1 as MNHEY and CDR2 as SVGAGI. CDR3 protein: CASSYSNRVSSSPLHF. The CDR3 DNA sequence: TGTGCCAGCAGTTACTCGAACAGAGTTTCTTCTTCACCCCTCCACTTT.

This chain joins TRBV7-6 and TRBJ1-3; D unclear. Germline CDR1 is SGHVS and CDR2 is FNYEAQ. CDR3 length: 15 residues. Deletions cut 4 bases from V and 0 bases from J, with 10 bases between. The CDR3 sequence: CASSSASFSGNTIYF. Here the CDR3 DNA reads TGTGCCAGCAGCTCCGCGTCCTTCTCTGGAAACACCATATATTTT.

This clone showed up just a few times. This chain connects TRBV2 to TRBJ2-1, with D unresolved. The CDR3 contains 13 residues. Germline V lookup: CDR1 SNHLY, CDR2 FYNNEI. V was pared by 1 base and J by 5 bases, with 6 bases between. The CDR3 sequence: CASSEESHNEQFF. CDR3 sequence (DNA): TGTGCCAGCAGTGAAGAGAGCCACAATGAGCAGTTCTTC.

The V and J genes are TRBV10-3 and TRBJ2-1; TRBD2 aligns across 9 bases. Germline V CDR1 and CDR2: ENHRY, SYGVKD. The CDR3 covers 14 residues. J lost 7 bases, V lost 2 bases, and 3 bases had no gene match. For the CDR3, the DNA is TGTGCCATCAGTGAGGGACTAGCGCTTAATGAGCAGTTCTTC. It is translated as CAISEGLALNEQFF.

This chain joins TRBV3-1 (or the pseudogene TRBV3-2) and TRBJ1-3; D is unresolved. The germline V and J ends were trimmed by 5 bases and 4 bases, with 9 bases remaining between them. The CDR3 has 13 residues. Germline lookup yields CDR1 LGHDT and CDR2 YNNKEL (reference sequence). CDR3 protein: CASSSGSGNTIYF. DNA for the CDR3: TGTGCCAGCAGCTCGGGGTCCGGAAACACCATATATTTT.

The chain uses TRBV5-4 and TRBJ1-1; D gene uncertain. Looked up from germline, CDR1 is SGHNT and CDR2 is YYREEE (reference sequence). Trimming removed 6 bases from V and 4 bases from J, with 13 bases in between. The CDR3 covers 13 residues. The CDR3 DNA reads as TGTGCCAGCACCAGTCCTCTAGCCACTGAAGCTTTCTTT. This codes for CASTSPLATEAFF.

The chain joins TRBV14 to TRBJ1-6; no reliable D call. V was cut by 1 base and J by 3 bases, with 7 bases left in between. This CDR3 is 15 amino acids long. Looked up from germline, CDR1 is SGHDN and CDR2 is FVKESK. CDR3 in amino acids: CASSQGRGYNSPLHF. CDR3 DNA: TGTGCCAGCAGCCAAGGACGGGGCTATAATTCACCCCTCCACTTT.

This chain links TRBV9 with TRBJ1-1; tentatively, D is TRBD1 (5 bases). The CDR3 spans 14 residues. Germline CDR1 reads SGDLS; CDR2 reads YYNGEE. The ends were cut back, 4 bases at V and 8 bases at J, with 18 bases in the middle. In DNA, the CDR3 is TGTGCCAGCAGCACTCGAGCGGAGGGGTGGGAAGCTTTCTTT. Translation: CASSTRAEGWEAFF.

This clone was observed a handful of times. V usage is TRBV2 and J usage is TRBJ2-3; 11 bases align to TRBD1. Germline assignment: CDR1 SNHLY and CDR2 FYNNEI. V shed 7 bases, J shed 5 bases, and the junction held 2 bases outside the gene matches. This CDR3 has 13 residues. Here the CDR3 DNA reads TGTGCCAGCAAGGGACAGGGGGTAGATACGCAGTATTTT. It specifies CASKGQGVDTQYF.

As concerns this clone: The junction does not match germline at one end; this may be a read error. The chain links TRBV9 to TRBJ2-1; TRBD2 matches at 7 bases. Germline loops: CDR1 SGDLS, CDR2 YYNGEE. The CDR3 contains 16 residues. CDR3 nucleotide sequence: TGTACCAGCAGCGTAGACGTGGGCGGGGGCTACAATGAGCAGTTCTTC. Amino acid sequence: CTSSVDVGGGYNEQFF.

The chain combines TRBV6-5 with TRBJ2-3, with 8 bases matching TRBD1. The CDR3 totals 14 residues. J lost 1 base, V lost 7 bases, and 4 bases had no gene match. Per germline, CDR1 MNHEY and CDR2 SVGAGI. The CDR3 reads CASISQGGTDTQYF. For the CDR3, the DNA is TGTGCCAGCATCTCACAGGGGGGCACAGATACGCAGTATTTT.

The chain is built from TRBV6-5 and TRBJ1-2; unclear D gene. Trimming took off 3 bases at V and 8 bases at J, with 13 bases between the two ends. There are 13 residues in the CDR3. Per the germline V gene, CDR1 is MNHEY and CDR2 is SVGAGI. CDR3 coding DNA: TGTGCCAGCAGTTATTCCGGACTTTCGGGCTACACCTTC. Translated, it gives CASSYSGLSGYTF.

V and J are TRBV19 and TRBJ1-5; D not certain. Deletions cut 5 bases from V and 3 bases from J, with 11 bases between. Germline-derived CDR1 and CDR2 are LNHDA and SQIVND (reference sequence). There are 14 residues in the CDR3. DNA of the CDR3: TGTGCCAGTAGTTTCCGGGAGACCAATCAGCCCCAGCATTTT. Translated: CASSFRETNQPQHF.

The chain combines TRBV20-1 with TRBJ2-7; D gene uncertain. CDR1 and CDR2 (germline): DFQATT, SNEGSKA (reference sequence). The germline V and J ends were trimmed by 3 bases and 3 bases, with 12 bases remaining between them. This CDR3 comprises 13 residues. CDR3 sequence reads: CSASESSLYEQYF. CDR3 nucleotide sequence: TGCAGTGCTAGTGAGTCTTCTCTCTACGAGCAGTACTTC.

CDR3 nucleotide sequence: TGTGCCAGCACCAGGTCAGGACTAGCCCACAATGAGCAGTTCTTC. Amino acid sequence: CASTRSGLAHNEQFF. The V gene is TRBV3-1 (or the pseudogene TRBV3-2), the J gene TRBJ2-1, with 8 bases fitting TRBD2. V shed 7 bases, J shed 5 bases, and the junction held 10 bases outside the gene matches. The CDR3 is 15 amino acids. CDR1 is LGHDT, CDR2 YNNKEL, per germline (reference sequence).

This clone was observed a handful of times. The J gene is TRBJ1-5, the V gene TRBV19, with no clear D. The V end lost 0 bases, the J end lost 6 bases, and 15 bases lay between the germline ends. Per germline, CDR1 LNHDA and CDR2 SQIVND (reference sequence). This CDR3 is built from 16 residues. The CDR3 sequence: CASSIDRNPRRQPQHF. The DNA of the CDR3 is TGTGCCAGTAGTATAGATAGGAACCCTAGGCGTCAGCCCCAGCATTTT.